This T cell receptor beta chain comes out of a study of blood T cell repertoires in COVID-19. Source study methods: Researchers report that nucleated cell counts were estimated from reference gene primer amplification. Profiling relied on immunoSEQ multiplex PCR, and the TCRdb table lists in-frame clones only, not all of them. The V and J calls and clone size are taken from that table; D and trimming were inferred from the DNA. Of 290,000 or so clones in the sample, around nine tenths are singletons; the top ten hold roughly 3%. Germline assignment: CDR1 SGHVS and CDR2 FNYEAQ. V lost 4 bases to trimming and J lost 2 bases, with 6 bases between them. The CDR3 is made up of 13 amino acids. Participants, about 18 to 90 years old, spanned around 25 US areas. Participant-reported clinical history was the basis for cohort assignment. Either two negative PCRs, clearance, or symptom resolution qualified Cohort 3 donors as recovered.

The chain couples TRBV7-6 to TRBJ2-1; D gene unclear. The material sequenced was PBMCs or T cells enriched from blood (not recorded which). This receptor was obtained from a woman between 18 and 29 years old who had recovered from COVID-19. DNA of the CDR3: TGTGCCAGCAGCTCTCAGACCTACAATGAGCAGTTCTTC. This codes for CASSSQTYNEQFF.